This TCR beta chain came from a study of PD-L1 blockade in urothelial cancer. Libraries were prepared by immunoSEQ multiplex PCR; TCRdb keeps only in-frame clonotypes and omits some of them. The table records 15,000 to 20,000 clones, about 85% of them present only once. CDR1 MNHEY and CDR2 SMNVEV come from the germline V gene (reference sequence). V was clipped by 3 bases and J by 5 bases, with 22 bases between them. The CDR3 contains 17 residues. Enrolled patients showed locally advanced or metastatic urothelial carcinoma. The rearrangement uses TRBV27 and TRBJ2-5; a possible D gene is TRBD2 (5 bases). The sample in question was PBMCs, obtained around atezolizumab (anti-PD-L1) treatment. The receptor was derived from a man between 45 and 60 years old with urothelial cancer. CDR3 region: CASSFRFARGLLETQYF. The CDR3 DNA follows: TGTGCCAGCAGTTTTCGATTCGCTCGTGGACTCCTGGAGACCCAGTACTTC.